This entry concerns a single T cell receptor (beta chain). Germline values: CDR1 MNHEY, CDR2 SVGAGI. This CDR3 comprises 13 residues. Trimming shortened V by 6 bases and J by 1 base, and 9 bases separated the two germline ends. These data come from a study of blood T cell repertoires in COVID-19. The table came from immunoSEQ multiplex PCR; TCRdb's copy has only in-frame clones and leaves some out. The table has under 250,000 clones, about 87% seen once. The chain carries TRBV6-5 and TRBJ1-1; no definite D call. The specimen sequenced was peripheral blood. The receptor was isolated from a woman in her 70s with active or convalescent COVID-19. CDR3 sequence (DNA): TGTGCCAGCAGCCGAAGTAGGAACACTGAAGCTTTCTTT. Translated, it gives CASSRSRNTEAFF.